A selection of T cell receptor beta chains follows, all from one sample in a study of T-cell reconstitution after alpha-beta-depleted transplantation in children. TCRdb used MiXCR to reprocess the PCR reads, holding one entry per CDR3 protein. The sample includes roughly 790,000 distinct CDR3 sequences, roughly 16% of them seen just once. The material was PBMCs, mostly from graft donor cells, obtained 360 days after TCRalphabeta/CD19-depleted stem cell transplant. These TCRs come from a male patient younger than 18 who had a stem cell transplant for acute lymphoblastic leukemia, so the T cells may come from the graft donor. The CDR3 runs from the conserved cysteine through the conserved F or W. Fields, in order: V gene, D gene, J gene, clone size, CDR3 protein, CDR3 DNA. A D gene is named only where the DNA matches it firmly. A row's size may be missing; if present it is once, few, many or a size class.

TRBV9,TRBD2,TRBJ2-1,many,CASSGSGTSGYNEQFF,TGTGCCAGCAGCGGATCCGGGACTAGCGGTTACAATGAGCAGTTCTTC
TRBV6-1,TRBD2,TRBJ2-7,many,CASSPLAGSSYEQYF,TGTGCCAGCAGTCCCCTAGCGGGTAGCTCCTACGAGCAGTACTTC
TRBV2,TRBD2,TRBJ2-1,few,CASGRTQSGRLWNEQFF,TGTGCCAGCGGCCGAACCCAGAGCGGGAGACTTTGGAATGAGCAGTTCTTC
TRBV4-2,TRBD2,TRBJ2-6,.,CASSHLLAAGANVLTF,TGTGCCAGCAGCCACCTACTAGCGGCGGGGGCCAACGTCCTGACTTTC
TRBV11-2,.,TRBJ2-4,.,CASSASPLRGDIQYF,TGTGCCAGCAGCGCTAGTCCCCTCAGGGGAGACATTCAGTACTTC
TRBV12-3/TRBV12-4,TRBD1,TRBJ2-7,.,CASSPPGQVYEQYF,TGTGCCAGCTCTCCTCCGGGACAGGTCTACGAGCAGTACTTC
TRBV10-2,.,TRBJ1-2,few,CASTLGTYYTF,TGCGCCAGCACCCTCGGGACTTACTACACCTTC
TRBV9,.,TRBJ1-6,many,CASSVYNSPLHF,TGTGCCAGCAGCGTTTATAATTCACCCCTCCACTTT
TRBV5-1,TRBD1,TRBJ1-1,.,CASSLVLRQGAEAFF,TGCGCCAGCAGCTTGGTCCTGAGACAGGGGGCCGAAGCTTTCTTT
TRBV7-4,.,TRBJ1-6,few,CASSLRGVRAGEVWRENSPLHF,TGTGCCAGCAGCTTACGAGGGGTCCGGGCAGGGGAAGTTTGGCGTGAAAATTCACCCCTCCACTTT
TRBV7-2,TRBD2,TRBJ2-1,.,CASSRPRGLAAFNEQFF,TGTGCCAGCAGCAGACCTCGTGGACTAGCAGCCTTCAATGAGCAGTTCTTC
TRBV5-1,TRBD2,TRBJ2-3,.,CASTQLGLAPDTQYF,TGCGCCAGTACACAGCTGGGACTAGCGCCGGATACGCAGTATTTT
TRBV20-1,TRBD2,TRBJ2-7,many,CSATSGRDYEQYF,TGCAGTGCTACTAGCGGGAGGGACTACGAGCAGTACTTC
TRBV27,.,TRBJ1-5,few,CASSLRGVLGVGNQPQHF,TGTGCCAGCAGTTTACGAGGGGTACTAGGGGTTGGCAATCAGCCCCAGCATTTT
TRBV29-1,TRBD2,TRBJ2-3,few,CSVAAGATDTQYF,TGCAGCGTTGCAGCGGGAGCCACAGATACGCAGTATTTT
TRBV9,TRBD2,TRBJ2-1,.,CASSPQLAISKNEQFF,TGTGCCAGCAGCCCACAACTAGCGATTAGTAAGAATGAGCAGTTCTTC
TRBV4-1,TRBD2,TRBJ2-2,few,CASSQATGGYTGELFF,TGCGCCAGCAGCCAAGCTACGGGAGGATACACCGGGGAGCTGTTTTTT
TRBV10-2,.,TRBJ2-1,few,CASSEGGLNEQFF,TGCGCCAGCAGTGAAGGGGGTTTGAATGAGCAGTTCTTC